These 25 T cell receptor beta chains were all obtained from the same sample, sequenced in a study of T cell responses to AZD1222 COVID-19 vaccine. The data were produced by immunoSEQ multiplex PCR, yet TCRdb's version contains in-frame clones alone and is incomplete. The data show around 130,000 clones, roughly 86% seen once. Sequences were derived from peripheral blood, sampled 28 days after the second AZD1222 dose. The receptor source for this set is an adult who received the AZD1222 COVID-19 vaccine.

The gene calls are TRBV7-2 and TRBJ2-5, with D maybe TRBD1 (6 bases). Germline V CDR1 and CDR2: SGHTA, FQGNSA. The CDR3 contains 15 residues. Trimming left V 1 base short and J 5 bases short, with 14 bases between. CDR3 bases: TGTGCCAGCAGCTTAGGCGGCGGTGACAGGGAGACCCAGTACTTC. Its protein product is CASSLGGGDRETQYF.

The chain combines TRBV19 with TRBJ1-6; no firm D call. The CDR3 is made up of 15 amino acids. Trimming shortened V by 3 bases and J by 11 bases, and 17 bases separated the two germline ends. Per the germline V gene, CDR1 is LNHDA and CDR2 is SQIVND (reference sequence). CDR3 sequence reads: CASSMNTAEGTPLHF. Here the CDR3 DNA reads TGTGCCAGTAGTATGAACACGGCTGAAGGGACACCCCTCCACTTT.

The rearrangement links TRBV12-5 to TRBJ2-5, with 11 bases fitting TRBD2. The germline gives CDR1 LGHNT, CDR2 FRNRAP. This CDR3 has 15 amino acids. V lost 4 bases and J lost 9; bases outside the gene matches: 10. The CDR3 DNA follows: TGTGCTAGTGGTTCAACTAGCGGGGGACAATACCCCCAGTACTTC. Translated: CASGSTSGGQYPQYF.

J is TRBJ1-1 and V is TRBV4-3; TRBD1 matches 7 bases. Germline-derived CDR1 and CDR2 are LGHNA and YSLEER. V lost 3 bases to trimming and J lost 0 bases; unmatched junction nucleotides: 7. The CDR3 runs to 16 residues. The CDR3 DNA follows: TGCGCCAGCAGCCAGAACCCAGGGGGGATGAACACTGAAGCTTTCTTT. It translates to CASSQNPGGMNTEAFF.

The rearrangement joins TRBV28 to TRBJ1-5; a weak D match, TRBD1 (5 bases). V was clipped by 6 bases and J by 9 bases, with 15 bases between them. The CDR3 contains 13 residues. Germline lookup yields CDR1 MDHEN and CDR2 SYDVKM. The CDR3 loop is CASRLGGALPQHF. CDR3 bases: TGTGCCAGCAGATTGGGAGGGGCATTGCCCCAGCATTTT.

The chain has TRBV18 and TRBJ1-1, with 9 bases that match TRBD1. Germline V gene data show CDR1 as KGHSH and CDR2 as LQKENI. CDR3 length equals 14 residues. The V gene end was trimmed by 6 bases and the J gene end by 3 bases; junction bases not matched to a gene: 5. As DNA, the CDR3 is TGTGCCAGCTCCCAGACAGGGGGGGACACTGAAGCTTTCTTT. Its protein is CASSQTGGDTEAFF. Looking up the rest from reference TRBV18 and TRBJ1-1 gives the full variable domain: NAGVMQNPRHLVRRRGQEARLRCSPMKGHSHVYWYRQLPEEGLKFMVYLQKENIIDESGMPKERFSAEFPKEGPSILRIQQVVRGDSAAYFCASSQTGGDTEAFFGQGTRLTVV.

This clone was recorded only once. The genes are TRBV19 and TRBJ2-3, with TRBD1 matching over 9 bases. CDR3 length equals 14 residues. V was pared by 8 bases and J by 1 base, with 4 bases of the junction left unmatched. The V gene's germline CDR1 is LNHDA and CDR2 SQIVND (reference sequence). CDR3 region: CASQQGAGTDTQYF. In nucleotides, the CDR3 is TGTGCCAGTCAACAGGGGGCCGGCACAGATACGCAGTATTTT.

The chain is built from TRBV3-1 (or the pseudogene TRBV3-2) and TRBJ1-5, with 9 bases identical to TRBD1. The CDR3 runs 15 residues. CDR1 and CDR2 from the germline V gene are LGHDT and YNNKEL (reference sequence). V lost 1 base and J lost 7; bases outside the gene matches: 5. This chain's CDR3 is CASSQGGTGKQPQHF. DNA of the CDR3: TGTGCCAGCAGCCAAGGGGGGACAGGGAAACAGCCCCAGCATTTT.

The V and J genes are TRBV5-4 and TRBJ1-5; D remains unclear. In germline, CDR1 is SGHNT, CDR2 YYREEE (reference sequence). V was cut by 0 bases and J by 7 bases, with 17 bases left in between. The CDR3 has 16 residues. The CDR3 DNA reads TGTGCCAGCAGCTTGGGTAGACTGCTTAGGATCCAGCCCCAGCATTTT. Translating gives CASSLGRLLRIQPQHF.

V and J are TRBV5-4 and TRBJ1-6; 8 nucleotides agree with TRBD1. V lost 4 bases to trimming and J lost 9 bases; unmatched junction nucleotides: 9. Germline V gene data show CDR1 as SGHNT and CDR2 as YYREEE (reference sequence). CDR3 length equals 15 residues. For the CDR3, the DNA is TGTGCCAGCAGCGGGAAGACAGGGGAGAGTTCACCCCTCCACTTT. This codes for CASSGKTGESSPLHF. Drawing the rest from reference TRBV5-4 and TRBJ1-6, the complete variable domain is ETGVTQSPTHLIKTRGQQVTLRCSSQSGHNTVSWYQQALGQGPQFIFQYYREEENGRGNFPPRFSGLQFPNYSSELNVNALELDDSALYLCASSGKTGESSPLHFGNGTRLTVT.

The table lists this clone with a count of one. The CDR3 region has the DNA TGTGCCAGCAGCCTCCCCGGGGTAGTAAACACCATATATTTT. Translated: CASSLPGVVNTIYF. The chain couples TRBV3-1 (or the pseudogene TRBV3-2) to TRBJ1-3; no clear D gene. The germline V gene has CDR1 LGHDT and CDR2 YNNKEL (reference sequence). Between the trimmed V and J ends, which lost 4 bases and 6 bases, there was a span of 13 bases. CDR3 size: 14 residues.

This chain connects TRBV10-1 to TRBJ1-6; TRBD1 is a possible D gene (5 bases). The CDR3 loop spans 14 amino acids. Germline assignment: CDR1 WNHNN and CDR2 SYGVQD (reference sequence). The V end lost 3 bases, the J end lost 9 bases, and 12 bases lay between the germline ends. CDR3 sequence: CASSDRGDGSPLHF. DNA of the CDR3: TGCGCCAGCAGTGACCGAGGGGACGGTTCACCCCTCCACTTT.

The chain is built from TRBV29-1 and TRBJ1-1; D not resolved. There are 15 residues in the CDR3. Germline V gives CDR1 SQVTM, CDR2 ANQGSEA. V was cut by 3 bases and J by 0 bases, with 14 bases left in between. CDR3 DNA: TGCAGCGTTGAGGGTCTGAGTAGTATGAACACTGAAGCTTTCTTT. This translates into CSVEGLSSMNTEAFF. Filled out from reference TRBV29-1 and TRBJ1-1, the complete variable domain reads SAVISQKPSRDICQRGTSLTIQCQVDSQVTMMFWYRQQPGQSLTLIATANQGSEATYESGFVIDKFPISRPNLTFSTLTVSNMSPEDSSIYLCSVEGLSSMNTEAFFGQGTRLTVV.

This chain uses TRBV5-1 with TRBJ2-7; tentatively, D is TRBD1 (6 bases). Trimming shortened V by 1 base and J by 3 bases, and 11 bases separated the two germline ends. The length of the CDR3 is 14 residues. Germline CDR1 reads SGHRS; CDR2 reads YFSETQ. Here the CDR3 reads CASSLYRAHYEQYF. CDR3 bases: TGCGCCAGCAGCTTGTACAGGGCCCACTACGAGCAGTACTTC.

CDR3 bases: TGTGCCAGCAGTCGGACGATCGGAAACACCATATATTTT. Its protein is CASSRTIGNTIYF. The J gene is TRBJ1-3, the V gene TRBV6-2 or TRBV6-3; D not resolved. Trimming removed 5 bases at V and 4 bases at J, with 9 bases between. CDR1 and CDR2 (germline): MNHEY, SVGEGT. This CDR3 comprises 13 residues.

The chain links TRBV5-1 to TRBJ2-1; D might be TRBD1 (6 bases). This CDR3 is 12 amino acids long. CDR1 is SGHRS, CDR2 YFSETQ, per germline. V lost 3 bases and J 7 bases, leaving 8 bases between the germline ends. The CDR3 sequence is CASSSTGNEQFF. The CDR3 coding sequence is TGCGCCAGCAGCTCCACAGGGAATGAGCAGTTCTTC.

V and J are TRBV19 and TRBJ1-5; TRBD1 agrees at 8 bases. This CDR3 is 15 amino acids long. The germline V gene has CDR1 LNHDA and CDR2 SQIVND (reference sequence). J lost 1 base, V lost 6 bases, and 5 bases had no gene match. Here the CDR3 DNA reads TGTGCCAGTAGACCCACAGGGGGGAGCAATCAGCCCCAGCATTTT. Residues: CASRPTGGSNQPQHF.

This clone appeared a single time. This rearrangement joins TRBV7-9 to TRBJ1-6; 7 bases align to TRBD1. Germline CDR1 SEHNR, CDR2 FQNEAQ (reference sequence). The CDR3 spans 15 residues. Unmatched junction bases numbered 5, after V lost 1 base and J lost 8 bases. The CDR3 region is CASSLVGGGYSPLHF. The CDR3 DNA reads TGTGCCAGCAGCTTAGTTGGAGGGGGCTATTCACCCCTCCACTTT. Looking up the rest from reference TRBV7-9 and TRBJ1-6 gives the full variable domain: DTGVSQNPRHKITKRGQNVTFRCDPISEHNRLYWYRQTLGQGPEFLTYFQNEAQLEKSRLLSDRFSAERPKGSFSTLEIQRTEQGDSAMYLCASSLVGGGYSPLHFGNGTRLTVT.

There are a few counts of this clone. DNA for the CDR3: TGTGCCAGCAGCCAAGATTGGGGTAACCCTATGAACACTGAAGCTTTCTTT. Its protein is CASSQDWGNPMNTEAFF. The chain joins TRBV3-1 (or the pseudogene TRBV3-2) to TRBJ1-1, with no clear D. Germline CDR1 LGHDT, CDR2 YNNKEL (reference sequence). The CDR3 length is 17 residues. The V end was cut by 0 bases, the J end by 0 bases, with 14 bases between.

The rearrangement joins TRBV5-1 to TRBJ2-6; D gene unclear. The CDR3 sequence is 16 residues long. V lost 0 bases and J 1 base, leaving 8 bases between the germline ends. Germline CDR1 is SGHRS and CDR2 is YFSETQ. The CDR3 DNA is TGCGCCAGCAGCTTGGTTCAGGTTTCTGGGGCCAACGTCCTGACTTTC. This codes for CASSLVQVSGANVLTF.

The chain links TRBV4-3 to TRBJ1-2; weak D call: TRBD1 (5 bases). Trimming took off 0 bases at V and 3 bases at J, with 14 bases between the two ends. This CDR3 comprises 16 residues. The germline V gene has CDR1 LGHNA and CDR2 YSLEER. CDR3 loop: CASSQDGRGEDYGYTF. CDR3 nucleotides: TGCGCCAGCAGCCAAGATGGGAGGGGCGAAGACTATGGCTACACCTTC.

The chain uses TRBV10-3 and TRBJ1-3; the D is unclear. CDR1 is ENHRY and CDR2 is SYGVKD in the germline V gene. This CDR3 contains 12 residues. The V gene lost 9 bases and the J gene lost 0 bases, with 6 bases spanning the gap. The CDR3 loop is CAIGSSGNTIYF. The CDR3 nucleotides are TGTGCCATTGGGAGCTCTGGAAACACCATATATTTT.

The J gene is TRBJ1-4, the V gene TRBV6-5; possibly TRBD1 for D (6 bases). The V gene lost 6 bases and the J gene lost 5 bases, with 13 bases spanning the gap. This CDR3 has 14 amino acids. Germline V gene sequence: CDR1 MNHEY, CDR2 SVGAGI. In DNA form, the CDR3 reads TGTGCCAGCAGGGGGGGCGGCCTGAATGAAAAACTGTTTTTT. Amino acids: CASRGGGLNEKLFF.

The chain has TRBV18 and TRBJ2-1, with TRBD1 identical over 8 bases. With 7 bases clipped from V and 5 bases from J, the junction kept 7 bases outside the gene matches. The CDR3 extends over 14 amino acids. CDR1 is KGHSH, CDR2 LQKENI, per germline. CDR3: CASLEDRVNNEQFF. DNA for the CDR3: TGTGCCAGCTTAGAGGACAGGGTTAACAATGAGCAGTTCTTC. Full variable domain (outside the CDR3, taken from reference TRBV18 and TRBJ2-1): NAGVMQNPRHLVRRRGQEARLRCSPMKGHSHVYWYRQLPEEGLKFMVYLQKENIIDESGMPKERFSAEFPKEGPSILRIQQVVRGDSAAYFCASLEDRVNNEQFFGPGTRLTVL.

The chain has TRBV10-3 and TRBJ1-2; D is undetermined. The germline V gene encodes CDR1 ENHRY and CDR2 SYGVKD. Trimming stripped 5 bases from V and 5 bases from J, with 9 bases between. The CDR3 is made up of 12 amino acids. CDR3 sequence (DNA): TGTGCCATCAGTTCAACCCTTTATGGCTACACCTTC. Translation gives CAISSTLYGYTF.